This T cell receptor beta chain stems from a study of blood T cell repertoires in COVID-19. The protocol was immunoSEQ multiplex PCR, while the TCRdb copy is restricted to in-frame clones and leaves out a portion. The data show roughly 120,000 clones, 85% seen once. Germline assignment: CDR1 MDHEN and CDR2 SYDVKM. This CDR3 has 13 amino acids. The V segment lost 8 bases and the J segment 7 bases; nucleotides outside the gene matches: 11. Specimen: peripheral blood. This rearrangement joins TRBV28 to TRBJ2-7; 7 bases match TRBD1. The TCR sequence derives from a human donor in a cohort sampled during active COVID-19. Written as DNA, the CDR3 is TGTGCCAGCTCTGGACAGGTTTTTTTGGAGCAGTACTTC. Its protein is CASSGQVFLEQYF.